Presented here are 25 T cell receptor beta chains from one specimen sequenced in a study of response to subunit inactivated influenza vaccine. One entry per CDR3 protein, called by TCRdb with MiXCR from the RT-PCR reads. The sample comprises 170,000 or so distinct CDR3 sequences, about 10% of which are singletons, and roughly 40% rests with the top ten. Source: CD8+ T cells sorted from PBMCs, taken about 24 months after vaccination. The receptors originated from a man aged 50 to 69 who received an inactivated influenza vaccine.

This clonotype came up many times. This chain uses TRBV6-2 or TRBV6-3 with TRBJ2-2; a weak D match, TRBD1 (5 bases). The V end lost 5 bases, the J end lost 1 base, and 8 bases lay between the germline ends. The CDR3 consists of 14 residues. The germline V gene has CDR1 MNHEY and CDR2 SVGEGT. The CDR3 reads CASSAGQNTGELFF. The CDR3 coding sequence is TGTGCCAGCAGTGCCGGACAGAACACCGGGGAGCTGTTTTTT.

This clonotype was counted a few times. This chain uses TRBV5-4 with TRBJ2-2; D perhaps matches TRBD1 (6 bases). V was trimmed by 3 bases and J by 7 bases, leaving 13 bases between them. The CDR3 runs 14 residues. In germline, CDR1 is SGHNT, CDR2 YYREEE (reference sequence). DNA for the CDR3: TGTGCCAGCAGCTCCCCCGACAGGATCGGGGAGCTGTTTTTT. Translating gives CASSSPDRIGELFF.

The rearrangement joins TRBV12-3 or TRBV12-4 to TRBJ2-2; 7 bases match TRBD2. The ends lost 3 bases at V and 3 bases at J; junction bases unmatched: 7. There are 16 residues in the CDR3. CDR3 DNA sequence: TGTGCCAGCAGTTTTTATTCGGGGGGAGACACCGGGGAGCTGTTTTTT. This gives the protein CASSFYSGGDTGELFF.

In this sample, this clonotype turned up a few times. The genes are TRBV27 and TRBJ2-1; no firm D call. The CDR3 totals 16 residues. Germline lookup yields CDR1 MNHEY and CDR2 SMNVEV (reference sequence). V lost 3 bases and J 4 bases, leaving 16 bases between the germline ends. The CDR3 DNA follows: TGTGCCAGCAGTTTTTTGGCCGAATCAAGATACAATGAGCAGTTCTTC. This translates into CASSFLAESRYNEQFF.

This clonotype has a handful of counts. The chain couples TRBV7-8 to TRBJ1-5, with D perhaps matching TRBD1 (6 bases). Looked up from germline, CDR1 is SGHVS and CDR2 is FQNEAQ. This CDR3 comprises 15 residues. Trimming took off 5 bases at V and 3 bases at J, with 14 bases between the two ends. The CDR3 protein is CASSGGRGVNQPQHF. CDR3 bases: TGTGCCAGCAGCGGTGGCAGGGGTGTCAATCAGCCCCAGCATTTT.

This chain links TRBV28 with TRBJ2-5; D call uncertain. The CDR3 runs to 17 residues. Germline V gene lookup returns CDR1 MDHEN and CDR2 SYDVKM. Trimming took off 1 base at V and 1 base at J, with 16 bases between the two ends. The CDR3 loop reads CASSLYAGGQFQETQYF. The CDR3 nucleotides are TGTGCCAGCAGTTTATATGCCGGTGGGCAGTTCCAAGAGACCCAGTACTTC.

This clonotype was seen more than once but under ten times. The CDR3 loop is CASSESGTGANEQFF. Written as DNA, the CDR3 is TGCGCCAGCAGTGAGTCAGGGACAGGGGCCAATGAGCAGTTCTTC. This rearrangement joins TRBV10-2 to TRBJ2-1; TRBD1 matches 10 bases. The CDR3 totals 15 residues. V gave up 0 bases and J gave up 6 bases; unmatched junction bases: 2. Germline CDR1 is WSHSY and CDR2 is SAAADI.

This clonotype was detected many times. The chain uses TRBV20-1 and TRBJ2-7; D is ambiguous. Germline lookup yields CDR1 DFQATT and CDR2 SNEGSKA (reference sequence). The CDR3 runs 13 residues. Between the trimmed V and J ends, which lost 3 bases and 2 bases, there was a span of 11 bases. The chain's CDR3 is CSARSGSTYEQYF. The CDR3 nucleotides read TGCAGTGCTAGGAGTGGTAGCACCTACGAGCAGTACTTC.

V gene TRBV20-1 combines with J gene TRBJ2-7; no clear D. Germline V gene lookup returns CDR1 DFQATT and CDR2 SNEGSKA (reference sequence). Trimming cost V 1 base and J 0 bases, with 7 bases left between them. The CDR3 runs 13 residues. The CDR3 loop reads CSARAPASYEQYF. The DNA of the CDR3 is TGCAGTGCTAGAGCACCAGCCTCCTACGAGCAGTACTTC.

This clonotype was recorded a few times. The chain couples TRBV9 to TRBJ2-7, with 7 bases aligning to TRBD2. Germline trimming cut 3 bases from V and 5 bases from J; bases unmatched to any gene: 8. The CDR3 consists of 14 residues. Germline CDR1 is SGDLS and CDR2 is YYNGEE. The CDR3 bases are TGTGCCAGCAGCGACGCTAGCGGTATGAACGAGCAGTACTTC. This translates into CASSDASGMNEQYF.

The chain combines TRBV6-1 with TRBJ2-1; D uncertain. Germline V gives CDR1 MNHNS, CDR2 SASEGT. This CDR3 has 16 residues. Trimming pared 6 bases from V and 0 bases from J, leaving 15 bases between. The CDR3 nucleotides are TGTGCCAGCAGCGGCCCCCCCGTGAGCTCCTACAATGAGCAGTTCTTC. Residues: CASSGPPVSSYNEQFF.

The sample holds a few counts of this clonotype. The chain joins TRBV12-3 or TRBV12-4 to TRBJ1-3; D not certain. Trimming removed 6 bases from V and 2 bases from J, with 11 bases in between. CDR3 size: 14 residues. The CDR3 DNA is TGTGCCAGCAGCCCAGAGGCCCCTGGAAACACCATATATTTT. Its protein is CASSPEAPGNTIYF.

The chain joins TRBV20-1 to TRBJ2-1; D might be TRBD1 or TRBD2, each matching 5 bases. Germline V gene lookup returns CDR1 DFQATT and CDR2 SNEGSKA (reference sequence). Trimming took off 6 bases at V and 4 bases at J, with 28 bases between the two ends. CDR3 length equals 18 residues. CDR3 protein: CSAIPRNRPGRSYNEQFF. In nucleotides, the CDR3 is TGCAGTGCCATTCCCAGGAATCGGCCGGGACGATCTTACAATGAGCAGTTCTTC.

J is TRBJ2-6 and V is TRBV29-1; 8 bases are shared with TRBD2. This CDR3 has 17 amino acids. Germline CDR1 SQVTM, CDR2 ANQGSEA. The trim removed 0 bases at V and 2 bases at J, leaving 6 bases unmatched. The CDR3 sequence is CSVEDRGGQAGANVLTF. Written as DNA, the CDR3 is TGCAGCGTTGAAGATCGGGGGGGGCAAGCTGGGGCCAACGTCCTGACTTTC.

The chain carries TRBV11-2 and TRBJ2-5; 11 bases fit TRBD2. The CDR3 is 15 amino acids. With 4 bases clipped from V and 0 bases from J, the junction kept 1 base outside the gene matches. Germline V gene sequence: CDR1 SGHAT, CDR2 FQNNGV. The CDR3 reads CASSWTSGYQETQYF. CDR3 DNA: TGTGCCAGCAGCTGGACTAGCGGGTACCAAGAGACCCAGTACTTC.

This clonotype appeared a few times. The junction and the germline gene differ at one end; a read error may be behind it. In DNA form, the CDR3 reads TGTGCCTGCAGTTCCACCCTCGGCGGGAGGGCCACTGGATCCTACGAGCAGTACTTC. It is translated as CACSSTLGGRATGSYEQYF. This rearrangement joins TRBV12-3 or TRBV12-4 to TRBJ2-7; TRBD2 agrees at 9 bases. The CDR3 length is 19 residues.

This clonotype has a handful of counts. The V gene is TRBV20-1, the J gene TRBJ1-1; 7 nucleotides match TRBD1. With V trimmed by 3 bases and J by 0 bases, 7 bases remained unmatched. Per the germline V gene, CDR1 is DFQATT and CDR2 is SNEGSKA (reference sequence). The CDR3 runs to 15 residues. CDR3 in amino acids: CSARARDSLNTEAFF. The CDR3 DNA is TGCAGTGCTAGGGCCAGGGACAGCCTGAACACTGAAGCTTTCTTT.

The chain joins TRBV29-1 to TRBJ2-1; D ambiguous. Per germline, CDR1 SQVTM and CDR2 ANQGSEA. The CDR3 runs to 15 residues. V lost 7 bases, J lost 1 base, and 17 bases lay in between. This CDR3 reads CSACPHTPSYNEQFF. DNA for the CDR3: TGCAGCGCCTGCCCGCACACCCCTTCCTACAATGAGCAGTTCTTC.

The CDR3 sequence is CASSQDGQGPTDTQYF. The CDR3 nucleotides read TGCGCCAGCAGCCAAGATGGACAGGGACCCACAGATACGCAGTATTTT. The rearrangement uses TRBV4-3 and TRBJ2-3, with 8 bases aligning to TRBD1. Germline-derived CDR1 and CDR2 are LGHNA and YSLEER. CDR3 size: 16 residues. V was clipped by 0 bases and J by 2 bases; unmatched bases: 4.

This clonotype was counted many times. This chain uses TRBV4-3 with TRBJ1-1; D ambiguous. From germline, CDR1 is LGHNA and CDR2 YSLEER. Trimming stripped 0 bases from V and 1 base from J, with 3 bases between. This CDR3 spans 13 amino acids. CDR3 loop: CASSQEQNTEAFF. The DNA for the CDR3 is TGCGCCAGCAGCCAAGAACAGAACACTGAAGCTTTCTTT.

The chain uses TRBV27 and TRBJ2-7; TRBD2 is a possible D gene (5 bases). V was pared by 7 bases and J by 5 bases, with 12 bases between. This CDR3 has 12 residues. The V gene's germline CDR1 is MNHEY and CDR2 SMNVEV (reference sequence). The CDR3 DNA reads TGTGCCAGCAAGTCTAGCTTCCACGAGCAGTACTTC. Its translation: CASKSSFHEQYF.

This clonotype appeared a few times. As DNA, the CDR3 is TGTGCCAGCAGTGAGAGACGAAAGGGGGGCCCATCTAATTCACCCCTCCACTTT. Encoded protein: CASSERRKGGPSNSPLHF. This rearrangement joins TRBV2 to TRBJ1-6; possibly TRBD1 for D (6 bases). Per germline, CDR1 SNHLY and CDR2 FYNNEI. This CDR3 is 18 amino acids long. Trimming stripped 3 bases from V and 6 bases from J, with 21 bases between.

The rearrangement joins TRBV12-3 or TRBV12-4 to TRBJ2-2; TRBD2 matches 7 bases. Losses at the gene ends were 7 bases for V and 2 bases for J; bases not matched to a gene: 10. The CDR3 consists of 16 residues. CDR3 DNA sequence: TGTGCCAGCATCACAAGGGGCGGGAGTAACACCGGGGAGCTGTTTTTT. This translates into CASITRGGSNTGELFF.

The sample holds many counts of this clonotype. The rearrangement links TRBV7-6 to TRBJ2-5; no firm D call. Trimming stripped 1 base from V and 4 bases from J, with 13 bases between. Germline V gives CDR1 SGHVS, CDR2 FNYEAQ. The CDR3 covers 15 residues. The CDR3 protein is CASSLGGRVSETQYF. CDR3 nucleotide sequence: TGTGCCAGCAGCTTAGGTGGACGGGTATCAGAGACCCAGTACTTC. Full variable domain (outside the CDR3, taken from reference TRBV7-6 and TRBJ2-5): GAGVSQSPRYKVTKRGQDVALRCDPISGHVSLYWYRQALGQGPEFLTYFNYEAQQDKSGLPNDRFSAERPEGSISTLTIQRTEQRDSAMYRCASSLGGRVSETQYFGPGTRLLVL.

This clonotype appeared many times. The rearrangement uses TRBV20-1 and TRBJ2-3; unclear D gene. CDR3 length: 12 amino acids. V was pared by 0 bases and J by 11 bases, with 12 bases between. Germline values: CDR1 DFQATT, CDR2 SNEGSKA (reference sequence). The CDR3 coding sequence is TGCAGTGCTAGAGATCTAAGTAGTGGGCAGTATTTT. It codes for CSARDLSSGQYF.